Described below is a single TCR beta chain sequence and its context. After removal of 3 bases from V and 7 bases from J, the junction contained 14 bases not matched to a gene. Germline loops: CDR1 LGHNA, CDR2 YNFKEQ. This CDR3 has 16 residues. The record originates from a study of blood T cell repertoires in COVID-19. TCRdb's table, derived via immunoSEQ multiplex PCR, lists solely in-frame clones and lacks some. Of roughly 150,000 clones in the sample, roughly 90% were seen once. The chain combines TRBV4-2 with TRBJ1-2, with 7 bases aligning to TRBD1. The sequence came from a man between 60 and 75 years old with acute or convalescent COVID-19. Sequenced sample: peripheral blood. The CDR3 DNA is TGTGCCAGCAGCCAGGGTGGGACAGAATGGACCCGTGGCTACACCTTC. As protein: CASSQGGTEWTRGYTF.